This TCR beta chain was recorded in a study of blood T cell repertoires in COVID-19. Study-wide context: Specimens from acute and convalescent COVID-19 originated in the United States, Italy and Spain. Sample material is recorded as cDNA or gDNA derived from T cells, B-cell-depleted T cells, or PBMCs.

The CDR3 has 18 residues. V gave up 0 bases and J gave up 4 bases; unmatched junction bases: 10. The germline V gene has CDR1 SGHNT and CDR2 YENEEA. The authors' processing: Amplification with reference gene primers provided the estimates of nucleated cell counts. Repertoires were generated with immunoSEQ multiplex PCR, while TCRdb's copy carries only in-frame clones and drops some. The D gene and trimming were derived from the DNA, and the V and J assignments and clone size from that table. The sample has 150,000 to 200,000 clones, approximately 83% seen once. The source of this sequence is a man aged 70 or older with active or convalescent COVID-19. The source material was peripheral blood. The genes are TRBV11-3 and TRBJ2-5; 11 nucleotides agree with TRBD2. CDR3 in amino acids: CASSLDRGSGRVLETQYF. In DNA, the CDR3 is TGTGCCAGCAGCTTAGATCGGGGTAGCGGGAGGGTTTTAGAGACCCAGTACTTC. The full variable domain, with the rest looked up from reference TRBV11-3 and TRBJ2-5, is EAGVVQSPRYKIIEKKQPVAFWCNPISGHNTLYWYLQNLGQGPELLIRYENEEAVDDSQLPKDRFSAERLKGVDSTLKIQPAELGDSAVYLCASSLDRGSGRVLETQYFGPGTRLLVL.